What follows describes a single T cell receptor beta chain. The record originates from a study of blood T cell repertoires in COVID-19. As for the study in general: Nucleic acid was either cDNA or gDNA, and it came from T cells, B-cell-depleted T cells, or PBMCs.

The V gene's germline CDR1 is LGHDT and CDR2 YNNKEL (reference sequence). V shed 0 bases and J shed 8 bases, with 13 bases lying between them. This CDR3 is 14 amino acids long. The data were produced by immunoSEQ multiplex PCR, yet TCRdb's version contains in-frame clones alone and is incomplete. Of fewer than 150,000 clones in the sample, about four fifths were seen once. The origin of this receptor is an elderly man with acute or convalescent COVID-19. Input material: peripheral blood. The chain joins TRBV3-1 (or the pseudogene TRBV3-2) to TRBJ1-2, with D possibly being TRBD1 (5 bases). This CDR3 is CASSQDEGARGYTF. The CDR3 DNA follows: TGTGCCAGCAGCCAAGATGAAGGGGCTAGAGGCTACACCTTC.